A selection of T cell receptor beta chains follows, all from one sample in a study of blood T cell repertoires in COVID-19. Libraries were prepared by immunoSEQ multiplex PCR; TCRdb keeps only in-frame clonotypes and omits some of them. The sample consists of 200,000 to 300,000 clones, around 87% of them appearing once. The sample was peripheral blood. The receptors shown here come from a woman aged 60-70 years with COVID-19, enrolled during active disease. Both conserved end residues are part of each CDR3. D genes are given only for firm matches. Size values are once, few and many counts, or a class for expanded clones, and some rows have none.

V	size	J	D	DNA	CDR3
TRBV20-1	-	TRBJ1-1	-	TGCAGTGCTAGTGCCCCTCGAACAGGGCTAGATACTGAAGCTTTCTTT	CSASAPRTGLDTEAFF
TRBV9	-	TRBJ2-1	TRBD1	TGTGCCAGCAGCGTAGGGTGGGACAGCCAAAAATCCCGCAATGAGCAGTTCTTC	CASSVGWDSQKSRNEQFF
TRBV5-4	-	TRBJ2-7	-	TGTGCCAGCAGCTTGGCAGGCAGAACCTACGAGCAGTACTTC	CASSLAGRTYEQYF
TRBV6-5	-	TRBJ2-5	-	TGTGCCAGCAGTTACAATACGGGAGTGGGGAAGACCCAGTACTTC	CASSYNTGVGKTQYF
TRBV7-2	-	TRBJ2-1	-	TGTGCCAGCAGCTTAGCGCTAGCGTCCTCCTACAATGAGCAGTTCTTC	CASSLALASSYNEQFF
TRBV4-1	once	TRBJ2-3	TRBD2	TGCGCCAGCAGCCAAGCTGCGGGAGTAGGGGAGGATACGCAGTATTTT	CASSQAAGVGEDTQYF
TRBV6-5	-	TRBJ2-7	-	TGTGCCAGTGTGAGGACGGGAGCAAGCTACGAGCAGTACTTC	CASVRTGASYEQYF
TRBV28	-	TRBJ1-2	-	TGTGCCAGCCAAGGGGGTATCTATGGCTACACCTTC	CASQGGIYGYTF
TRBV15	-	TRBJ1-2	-	-	CATRTTGPVGYTFGSGTNTF
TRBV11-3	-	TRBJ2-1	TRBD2	TGTGCCAGCAGCCCGGGGGGGACTAGCGGGGCCCGCGGACAGTTCTTC	CASSPGGTSGARGQFF
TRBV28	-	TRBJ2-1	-	TGTGCCAGCAGTTTATGGCGGCGGGGCTCCTACAATGAGCAGTTCTTC	CASSLWRRGSYNEQFF
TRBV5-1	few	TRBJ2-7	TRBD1	TGCGCCAGCAGCTTAGGACAGGGGGCGCGCGAGCAGTACTTC	CASSLGQGAREQYF
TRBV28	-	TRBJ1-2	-	TGTGCCAGCATCACGACGCTGTGGGGCAGGAACTATGGCTACACCTTC	CASITTLWGRNYGYTF
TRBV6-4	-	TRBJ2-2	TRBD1	TGTGCCAGCAGCCCACAGGGGAGCGGGGAGCTGTTTTTT	CASSPQGSGELFF
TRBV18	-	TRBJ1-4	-	TGTGCCAGCTCACCACTTTTTCCCGGGGGGGAAAAACTGTTTTTT	CASSPLFPGGEKLFF
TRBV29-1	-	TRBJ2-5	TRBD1	TGCAGCGTTGCCCCCGGGACAGAAGAGACCCAGTACTTC	CSVAPGTEETQYF
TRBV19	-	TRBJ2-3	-	TGTGCCAGTACCAGAGGGCGGAGTCAGGTGGATACGCAGTATTTT	CASTRGRSQVDTQYF
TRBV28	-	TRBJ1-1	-	TGTGCCAGCAGTTACGATCCAGACAGGAACACTGAAGCTTTCTTT	CASSYDPDRNTEAFF
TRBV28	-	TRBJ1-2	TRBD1	TGTGCCAGCAGTCCACACCGACAGGGGGCGCGGGACTATGGCTACACCTTC	CASSPHRQGARDYGYTF
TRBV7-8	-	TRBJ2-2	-	TGTGCCAGCAGCTTAAGGGAGCGCAGCACCGGGGAGCTGTTTTTT	CASSLRERSTGELFF
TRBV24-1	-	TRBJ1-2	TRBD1	TGTGCCACCAGTTCCCGGGACAGGGGCTATGGCTACACCTTC	CATSSRDRGYGYTF
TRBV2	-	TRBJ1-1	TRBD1	TGTGCCAGCAGCCCGACAGGGGGCGCGTCTGAAGCTTTCTTT	CASSPTGGASEAFF
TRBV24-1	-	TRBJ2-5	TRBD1	TGTGCCACCAGAGACACAGGGGGCAGCGAGACCCAGTACTTC	CATRDTGGSETQYF
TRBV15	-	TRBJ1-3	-	TGTGCCACCAGCAGAGATTGGCCGGGCTCTGGAAACACCATATATTTT	CATSRDWPGSGNTIYF
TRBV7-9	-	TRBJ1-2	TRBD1	TGTGCCAGCACCAAGGGGGACAGGGTGAACTATGGCTACACCTTC	CASTKGDRVNYGYTF
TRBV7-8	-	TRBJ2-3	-	TGTGCCAGCAGCTTAGGTGGGGGGATCTCTAGCACAGATACGCAGTATTTT	CASSLGGGISSTDTQYF
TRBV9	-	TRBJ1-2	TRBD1	TGTGCCAGCAGCGCCCAAAGGGGGCTTAGCTATGGCTACACCTTC	CASSAQRGLSYGYTF
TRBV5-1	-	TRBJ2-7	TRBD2	TGCGCCAGCAGCAGAGGGACTAGCGGGAGCGTCGGCTACGAGCAGTACTTC	CASSRGTSGSVGYEQYF
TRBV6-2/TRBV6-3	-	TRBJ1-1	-	TGTGCCAGCAGTATCACGGGGAACACTGAAGCTTTCTTT	CASSITGNTEAFF
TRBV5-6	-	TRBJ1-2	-	TGTGCCAGCAGCTTACTGGGACAAAACTATGGCTACACCTTC	CASSLLGQNYGYTF
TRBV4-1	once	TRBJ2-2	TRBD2	TGCGCCAGCAGCCCCTACTTGGGGCTAGCGGGAGCTGGGAACACCGGGGAGCTGTTTTTT	CASSPYLGLAGAGNTGELFF
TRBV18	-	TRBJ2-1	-	TGTGCCAGCTCACCGCAACAGGGCGAACTAGGTGAGCAGTTCTTC	CASSPQQGELGEQFF
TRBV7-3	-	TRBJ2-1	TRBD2	TGTGCCAGCAGCTTATCGGGAGGGGAGAATGAGCAGTTCTTC	CASSLSGGENEQFF
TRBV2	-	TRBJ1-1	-	TGTGCCAGCACTGTTAGTATGAACACTGAAGCTTTCTTT	CASTVSMNTEAFF
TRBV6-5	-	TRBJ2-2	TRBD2	TGTGCCAGCAACAAGGCGGGAGGGTACACCGGGGAGCTGTTTTTT	CASNKAGGYTGELFF